This T cell receptor beta chain originates from a study of control samples from healthy donors and cancer patients. Data came from immunoSEQ multiplex PCR; TCRdb stores just in-frame clones and leaves some out. The table has about 410,000 clones, around 90% seen once. CDR3 length: 13 amino acids. Per the germline V gene, CDR1 is MNHEY and CDR2 is SMNVEV (reference sequence). The V end lost 5 bases, the J end lost 1 base, and 8 bases lay between the germline ends. The sequencing sample was made of PBMCs. This chain connects TRBV27 to TRBJ1-1; D is perhaps TRBD1 (6 bases). The sequence was collected from a man in his forties with head and neck cancer. The CDR3 DNA reads as TGTGCCAGCAGTCGACAGGCGAACACTGAAGCTTTCTTT. This sequence encodes CASSRQANTEAFF.